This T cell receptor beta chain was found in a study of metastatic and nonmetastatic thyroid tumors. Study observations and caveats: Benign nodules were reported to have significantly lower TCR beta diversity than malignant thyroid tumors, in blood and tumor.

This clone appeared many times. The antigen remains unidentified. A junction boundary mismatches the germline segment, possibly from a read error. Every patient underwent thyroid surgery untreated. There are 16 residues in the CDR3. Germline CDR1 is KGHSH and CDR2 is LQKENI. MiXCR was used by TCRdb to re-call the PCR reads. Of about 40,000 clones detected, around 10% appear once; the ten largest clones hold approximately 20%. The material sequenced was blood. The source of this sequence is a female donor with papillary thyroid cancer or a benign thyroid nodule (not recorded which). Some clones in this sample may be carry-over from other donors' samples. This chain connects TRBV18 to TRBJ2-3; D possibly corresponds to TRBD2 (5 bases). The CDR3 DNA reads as TGTGCCGGCTCACCTTCCTCAGCGGCTAGCACAGATACGCAGTATTTT. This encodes CAGSPSSAASTDTQYF.